These 28 T cell receptor beta chains were sequenced from one sample in a study of cytomegalovirus exposure and HLA in healthy donors. PCR involved 60 Vbeta and 13 Jbeta primers. Produced via immunoSEQ multiplex PCR; TCRdb's table is partial and in-frame only. The top ten hold roughly 8.2% of the sample, which has 150,000 to 200,000 clones, roughly 74% seen once. Sequencing was performed on PBMCs. Receptors were obtained from a woman in her thirties or forties in good health and CMV-seropositive.

The chain couples TRBV28 to TRBJ2-7; 15 bases align to TRBD2. Germline V gene lookup returns CDR1 MDHEN and CDR2 SYDVKM. Trimming removed 4 bases from V and 3 bases from J; junction bases left unmatched: 7. This CDR3 contains 17 residues. CDR3 in DNA: TGTGCCAGCAGTTCCTCCGGGACTAGCGGGAGGATCTACGAGCAGTACTTC. As protein: CASSSSGTSGRIYEQYF. The whole variable domain, remainder taken from reference TRBV28 and TRBJ2-7, is DVKVTQSSRYLVKRTGEKVFLECVQDMDHENMFWYRQDPGLGLRLIYFSYDVKMKEKGDIPEGYSVSREKKERFSLILESASTNQTSMYLCASSSSGTSGRIYEQYFGPGTRLTVT.

The rearrangement joins TRBV18 to TRBJ2-5; tentative D call: TRBD2 (6 bases). Per the germline V gene, CDR1 is KGHSH and CDR2 is LQKENI. V was clipped by 3 bases and J by 7 bases, with 6 bases between them. The CDR3 consists of 11 residues. CDR3 amino acids: CASSPEGTQYF. CDR3 in DNA: TGTGCCAGCTCACCGGAGGGGACCCAGTACTTC.

A word on this clone: The sample carries other DNA sequences with the same CDR3. The J gene is TRBJ2-7, the V gene TRBV27, with 10 bases that match TRBD1. This CDR3 spans 14 amino acids. Germline trimming cut 2 bases from V and 4 bases from J; bases unmatched to any gene: 2. Germline CDR1 and CDR2: MNHEY and SMNVEV (reference sequence). The CDR3 nucleotides read TGTGCCAGCAGTTTAGGGGACAGGGGATACGAGCAGTACTTC. Protein sequence: CASSLGDRGYEQYF.

The chain is built from TRBV5-4 and TRBJ2-7; D unclear. The length of the CDR3 is 13 residues. V was shortened by 1 base and J by 3 bases, with 8 bases between the two germline ends. Per the germline V gene, CDR1 is SGHNT and CDR2 is YYREEE (reference sequence). In nucleotides, the CDR3 is TGTGCCAGCAGCTTGACTCCTTACTACGAGCAGTACTTC. Encoded protein: CASSLTPYYEQYF.

The genes are TRBV19 and TRBJ2-4; 8 bases line up with TRBD1. The germline V gene encodes CDR1 LNHDA and CDR2 SQIVND (reference sequence). V lost 3 bases and J lost 8; bases outside the gene matches: 18. The CDR3 contains 18 residues. The CDR3 coding sequence is TGTGCCAGTAGTATCGTCCCAGGGGGCCCGGGATATGATGACATTCAGTACTTC. This translates into CASSIVPGGPGYDDIQYF.

The chain couples TRBV7-3 to TRBJ2-1, with 14 bases fitting TRBD2. The trim removed 5 bases at V and 5 bases at J, leaving 11 bases unmatched. The CDR3 contains 18 residues. Germline V CDR1 and CDR2: SGHTA, FQGTGA. CDR3 protein: CASSPRGGLAGDHNEQFF. The CDR3 nucleotides are TGTGCCAGCAGCCCCAGGGGGGGACTAGCGGGAGACCACAATGAGCAGTTCTTC.

The genes are TRBV19 and TRBJ2-5; 8 bases align to TRBD2. V gave up 2 bases and J gave up 4 bases; unmatched junction bases: 6. In germline, CDR1 is LNHDA, CDR2 SQIVND (reference sequence). The CDR3 is 15 residues long. DNA for the CDR3: TGTGCCAGTAGTATATTCAGCGGGAGTGGAGAGACCCAGTACTTC. Protein product: CASSIFSGSGETQYF.

J is TRBJ1-4 and V is TRBV6-5; maybe TRBD1 (6 bases). This CDR3 is built from 15 residues. The V end lost 3 bases, the J end lost 8 bases, and 16 bases lay between the germline ends. Germline values: CDR1 MNHEY, CDR2 SVGAGI. Written as DNA, the CDR3 is TGTGCCAGCAGTTATGATGGTGGCGGGGGCGAAAAACTGTTTTTT. Its protein product is CASSYDGGGGEKLFF.

This chain connects TRBV18 to TRBJ2-7; tentatively, D is TRBD2 (6 bases). V was clipped by 3 bases and J by 3 bases, with 12 bases between them. Germline CDR1 is KGHSH and CDR2 is LQKENI. This CDR3 is built from 14 residues. The CDR3 is CASSPAGLRYEQYF. In DNA form, the CDR3 reads TGTGCCAGCTCACCGGCGGGGCTACGCTACGAGCAGTACTTC.

The genes are TRBV7-2 and TRBJ1-1, with D possibly matching TRBD1 (6 bases). This CDR3 contains 15 residues. Trimming took 5 bases from V and 1 from J, leaving 14 bases between them. Germline V gene data show CDR1 as SGHTA and CDR2 as FQGNSA. CDR3 DNA sequence: TGTGCCAGCAGCCCAGACAGGAATACGAACACTGAAGCTTTCTTT. It encodes CASSPDRNTNTEAFF.

The CDR3 region is CASRATRGFSYNEQFF. CDR3 sequence (DNA): TGTGCCAGCAGGGCGACTAGAGGGTTCTCCTACAATGAGCAGTTCTTC. The chain couples TRBV7-9 to TRBJ2-1; D possibly corresponds to TRBD2 (6 bases). Germline V gives CDR1 SEHNR, CDR2 FQNEAQ (reference sequence). The CDR3 extends over 16 amino acids. V lost 6 bases, J lost 0 bases, and 15 bases lay in between.

The chain carries TRBV5-1 and TRBJ2-3, with 11 bases identical to TRBD2. The V and J ends lost 2 bases and 6 bases, in that order; junction bases with no gene match: 5. Germline V CDR1 and CDR2: SGHRS, YFSETQ. The CDR3 spans 15 residues. This CDR3 is CASSLGTSGGDTQYF. The CDR3 DNA reads TGCGCCAGCAGCTTAGGGACTAGCGGAGGGGATACGCAGTATTTT. Looking up the rest from reference TRBV5-1 and TRBJ2-3 gives the full variable domain: KAGVTQTPRYLIKTRGQQVTLSCSPISGHRSVSWYQQTPGQGLQFLFEYFSETQRNKGNFPGRFSGRQFSNSRSEMNVSTLELGDSALYLCASSLGTSGGDTQYFGPGTRLTVL.

V is TRBV11-2 and J is TRBJ2-2; 9 bases agree with TRBD1. This CDR3 comprises 16 residues. Trimming took 2 bases from V and 5 from J; bases not matched to a gene: 6. Germline CDR1 and CDR2: SGHAT and FQNNGV. CDR3 DNA: TGTGCCAGCAGCTTATTGGAGACAGGGGGAACCGGGGAGCTGTTTTTT. Its translation: CASSLLETGGTGELFF.

The CDR3: CASGSGRAADTQYF. In DNA form, the CDR3 reads TGTGCCAGCGGTAGCGGGAGGGCCGCAGATACGCAGTATTTT. The genes are TRBV2 and TRBJ2-3; TRBD2 matches 11 bases. This CDR3 contains 14 residues. Germline V gene sequence: CDR1 SNHLY, CDR2 FYNNEI. The trim removed 8 bases at V and 4 bases at J, leaving 5 bases unmatched.

This chain links TRBV5-5 with TRBJ2-7; a weak D match, TRBD1 (5 bases). Germline loops: CDR1 SGHKS, CDR2 YYEKEE (reference sequence). V was shortened by 2 bases and J by 4 bases, with 13 bases between the two germline ends. The CDR3 loop spans 14 amino acids. CDR3 amino acids: CASSFDAGLYEQYF. The CDR3, as DNA: TGTGCCAGCAGCTTCGATGCAGGGCTGTACGAGCAGTACTTC.

The J gene is TRBJ2-5, the V gene TRBV30, with unresolved D. The end of the DNA aligns better with TRBJ2-7, so the J call may be wrong. Germline V gene sequence: CDR1 GTSNPN, CDR2 SVGIG (reference sequence). The CDR3 covers 11 residues. CDR3 DNA: TGTGCCTGGAGTGGCTCCTACGAGCAGTACTTC. Translated: CAWSGSYEQYF.

The table lists this clone with a few counts. V and J are TRBV9 and TRBJ2-7; possibly TRBD1 for D (5 bases). Trimming removed 0 bases at V and 7 bases at J, with 17 bases between. Germline V gene sequence: CDR1 SGDLS, CDR2 YYNGEE. The CDR3 covers 15 residues. CDR3 residues: CASSVGSGARREQYF. CDR3 DNA: TGTGCCAGCAGCGTAGGGTCTGGGGCTAGGCGGGAGCAGTACTTC.

The chain carries TRBV5-6 and TRBJ2-5, with 11 bases identical to TRBD2. With 1 base clipped from V and 1 base from J, the junction kept 6 bases outside the gene matches. The germline gives CDR1 SGHDT, CDR2 YYEEEE. This CDR3 has 17 residues. The DNA for the CDR3 is TGTGCCAGCAGCTTGAACACCGGGACTAGCGGCCAAGAGACCCAGTACTTC. Its protein product is CASSLNTGTSGQETQYF.

This rearrangement joins TRBV6-1 to TRBJ2-5; 8 bases match TRBD1. Germline V gene lookup returns CDR1 MNHNS and CDR2 SASEGT. CDR3 length: 13 residues. After removal of 5 bases from V and 7 bases from J, the junction contained 6 bases not matched to a gene. The CDR3 reads CASSSGGRGTQYF. For the CDR3, the DNA is TGTGCCAGCAGTTCAGGGGGCCGGGGGACCCAGTACTTC.

V usage is TRBV30 and J usage is TRBJ1-2; D unresolved. Between the trimmed V and J ends, which lost 3 bases and 5 bases, there was a span of 19 bases. CDR1 GTSNPN and CDR2 SVGIG come from the germline V gene (reference sequence). This CDR3 contains 15 residues. The CDR3, as DNA: TGTGCCTGGAGCGGAACGAGGGAGGAGAGATATGGCTACACCTTC. Protein product: CAWSGTREERYGYTF. Full variable domain (outside the CDR3, taken from reference TRBV30 and TRBJ1-2): SQTIHQWPATLVQPVGSPLSLECTVEGTSNPNLYWYRQAAGRGLQLLFYSVGIGQISSEVPQNLSASRPQDRQFILSSKKLLLSDSGFYLCAWSGTREERYGYTFGSGTRLTVV.

The genes are TRBV2 and TRBJ2-3, with no clear D. V was trimmed by 8 bases and J by 4 bases, leaving 13 bases between them. In germline, CDR1 is SNHLY, CDR2 FYNNEI. CDR3 length equals 13 residues. The CDR3 loop reads CASSQIRADTQYF. In nucleotides, the CDR3 is TGTGCCAGCTCACAGATTAGAGCAGATACGCAGTATTTT.

The chain is built from TRBV19 and TRBJ1-1; D might be TRBD1 (6 bases). Germline V gives CDR1 LNHDA, CDR2 SQIVND (reference sequence). Trimming removed 8 bases from V and 4 bases from J, with 17 bases in between. The length of the CDR3 is 14 residues. CDR3 in amino acids: CASWGLGASTEAFF. CDR3 bases: TGTGCCAGTTGGGGATTGGGGGCCAGCACTGAAGCTTTCTTT.

The rearrangement uses TRBV11-2 and TRBJ2-4; 11 bases fit TRBD2. From germline, CDR1 is SGHAT and CDR2 FQNNGV. The CDR3 runs 18 residues. V trimming: 5 bases; J trimming: 8 bases; junction bases outside the gene matches: 17. The CDR3 loop reads CASSVGPGLAAAGYIQYF. As DNA, the CDR3 is TGTGCCAGCAGCGTAGGGCCGGGACTAGCGGCAGCAGGGTACATTCAGTACTTC.

This clone was observed a few times. The V and J genes are TRBV7-9 and TRBJ1-1; possibly TRBD1 for D (6 bases). CDR1 is SEHNR and CDR2 is FQNEAQ in the germline V gene (reference sequence). The CDR3 runs to 13 residues. Trimming pared 4 bases from V and 3 bases from J, leaving 9 bases between. In DNA form, the CDR3 reads TGTGCCAGCAGCTCTGCAGGGGACACTGAAGCTTTCTTT. Its protein product is CASSSAGDTEAFF.

The rearrangement uses TRBV4-2 and TRBJ2-6; D is perhaps TRBD1 (6 bases). CDR3 size: 20 residues. V was clipped by 0 bases and J by 0 bases, with 18 bases between them. Germline lookup yields CDR1 LGHNA and CDR2 YNFKEQ. CDR3 in amino acids: CASSQEGTGWVLSGANVLTF. CDR3 sequence (DNA): TGTGCCAGCAGCCAAGAGGGCACAGGGTGGGTTCTCTCTGGGGCCAACGTCCTGACTTTC.

The rearrangement joins TRBV15 to TRBJ2-4; D is perhaps TRBD2 (5 bases). Germline CDR1 and CDR2: LNHNV and YYDKDF (reference sequence). The V end was cut by 0 bases, the J end by 0 bases, with 21 bases between. The CDR3 covers 20 residues. CDR3 region: CATSRDKVASQQLAKNIQYF. DNA of the CDR3: TGTGCCACCAGCAGAGATAAGGTAGCGTCACAGCAACTAGCCAAAAACATTCAGTACTTC.

About this clone: Additional DNA sequences in this sample encode the identical CDR3. This rearrangement joins TRBV28 to TRBJ1-2, with TRBD1 matching 8 bases. The CDR3 sequence is 12 residues long. CDR1 is MDHEN and CDR2 is SYDVKM in the germline V gene. The trim removed 5 bases at V and 7 bases at J, leaving 3 bases unmatched. CDR3 coding DNA: TGTGCCAGCAGTAGGACAGGGTTTGGCTACACCTTC. Its translation is CASSRTGFGYTF.

The sample holds a few counts of this clone. This chain joins TRBV7-9 and TRBJ1-5; D remains unclear. Germline-derived CDR1 and CDR2 are SEHNR and FQNEAQ (reference sequence). V was cut by 1 base and J by 1 base, with 5 bases left in between. The CDR3 sequence is 14 residues long. CDR3 in DNA: TGTGCCAGCAGCTTAGGCGTAAGCAATCAGCCCCAGCATTTT. Translation: CASSLGVSNQPQHF.